This TCR beta chain was sequenced during a study of Graves' ophthalmopathy and Graves' hyperthyroidism. Whole-study findings and limits: The authors also found most expanded thyroid clonotypes above 0.001 frequency in blood. Ophthalmopathy progression cases were predicted by the model with approximately 71% sensitivity and 72% to 85% specificity.

Amplification of the TCR beta CDR3 regions used RNA transcripts (as template). Second-round multiplex PCR followed a first-round RT-PCR using HTBI primers. TCRdb re-called the multiplex PCR reads through MiXCR, storing one row per CDR3 protein. The table includes more than 1,000,000 distinct CDR3 sequences, less than 45% detected once. The sample holds a few counts of this clonotype. The antigen is undetermined. Germline CDR1 SGHDN, CDR2 FVKESK. Germline trimming cut 2 bases from V and 4 bases from J; bases unmatched to any gene: 8. The CDR3 has 16 residues. Sequenced: peripheral blood or thyroid tissue (not recorded which). The V call is TRBV14, the J call TRBJ2-7; 10 nucleotides agree with TRBD1. This receptor was identified in an adult man with Graves' hyperthyroidism. CDR3 in DNA: TGTGCCAGCAGCCAAATTGGGTTGGACAGGGGGTACGAGCAGTACTTC. Translating gives CASSQIGLDRGYEQYF.